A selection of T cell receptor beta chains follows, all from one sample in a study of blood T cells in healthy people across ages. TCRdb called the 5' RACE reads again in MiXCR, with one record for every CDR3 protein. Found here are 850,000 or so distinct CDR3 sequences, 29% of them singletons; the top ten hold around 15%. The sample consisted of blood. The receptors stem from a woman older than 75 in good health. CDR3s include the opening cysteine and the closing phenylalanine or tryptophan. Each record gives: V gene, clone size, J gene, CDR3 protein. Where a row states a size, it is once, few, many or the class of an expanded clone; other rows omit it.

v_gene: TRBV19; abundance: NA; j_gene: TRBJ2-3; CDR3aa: CASSTDRGTDTQYF
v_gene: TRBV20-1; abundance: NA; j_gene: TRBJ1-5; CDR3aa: CSAREVTLSNQPQHF
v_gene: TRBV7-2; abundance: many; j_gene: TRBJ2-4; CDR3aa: CASSPFRTGGNIQYF
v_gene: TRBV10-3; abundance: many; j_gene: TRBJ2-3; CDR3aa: CAISGGTGSPDTQYF
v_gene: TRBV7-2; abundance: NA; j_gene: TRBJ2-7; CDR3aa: CASSLEAFRKYF
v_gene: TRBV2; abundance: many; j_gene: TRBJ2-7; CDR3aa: CASSASLFGTGTYEQYF
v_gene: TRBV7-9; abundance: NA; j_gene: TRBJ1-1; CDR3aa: CASSPGQVPFPNTEAFF
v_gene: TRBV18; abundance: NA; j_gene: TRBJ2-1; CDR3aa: CASSPGGRATPGVF
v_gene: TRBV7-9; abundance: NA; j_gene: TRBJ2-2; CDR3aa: CASSPRQIGELFF
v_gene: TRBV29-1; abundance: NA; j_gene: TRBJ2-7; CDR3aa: CSVQGRFREQYF
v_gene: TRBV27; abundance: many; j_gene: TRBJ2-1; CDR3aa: CARGLGRSSYNEQFF
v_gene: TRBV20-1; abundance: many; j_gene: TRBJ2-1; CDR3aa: CSARGGGVDHAFF
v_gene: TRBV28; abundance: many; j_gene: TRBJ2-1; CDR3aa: CASRPTSGGKNEQFF
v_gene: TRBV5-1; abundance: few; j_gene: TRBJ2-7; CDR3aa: CASSHRDLSGEQYF
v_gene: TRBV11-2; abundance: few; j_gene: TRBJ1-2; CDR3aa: CASSLGVSGQTGYTF
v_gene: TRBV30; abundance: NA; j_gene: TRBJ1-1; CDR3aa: CAWSFAGGAATEAFF
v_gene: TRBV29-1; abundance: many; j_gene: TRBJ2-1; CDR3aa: CSVKDLDSLISYNEQFF
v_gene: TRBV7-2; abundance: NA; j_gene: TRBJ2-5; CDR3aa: CASNFMYQETQYF
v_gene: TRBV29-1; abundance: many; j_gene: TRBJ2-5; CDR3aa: CSADGGTSGEKRQTQYF
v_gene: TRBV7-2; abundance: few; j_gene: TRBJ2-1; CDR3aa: CASSADYSYNEQFF
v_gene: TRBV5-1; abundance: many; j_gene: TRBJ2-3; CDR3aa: CASSFLLSTDTQYF
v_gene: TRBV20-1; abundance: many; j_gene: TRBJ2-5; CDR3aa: CSARGLQETQYF
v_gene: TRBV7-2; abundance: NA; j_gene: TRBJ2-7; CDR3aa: CASSPTEAGGPKGSYGQYF
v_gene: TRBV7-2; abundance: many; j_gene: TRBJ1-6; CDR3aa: CASSFGPGQPNSPLHF
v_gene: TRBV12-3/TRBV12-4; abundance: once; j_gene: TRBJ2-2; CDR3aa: CASRLGTASPGELFF
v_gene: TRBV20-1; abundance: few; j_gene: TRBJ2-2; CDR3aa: CSASRAGGTGELFF
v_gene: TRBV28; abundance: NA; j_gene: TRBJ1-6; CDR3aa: CASSSTGGGSPLHF
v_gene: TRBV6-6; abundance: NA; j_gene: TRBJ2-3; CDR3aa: CASTRSSLEDTQYF
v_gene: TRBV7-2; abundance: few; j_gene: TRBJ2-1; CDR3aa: CASSARGHEQFF
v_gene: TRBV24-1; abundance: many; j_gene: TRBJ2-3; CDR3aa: CATSDPGTGGADTQYF
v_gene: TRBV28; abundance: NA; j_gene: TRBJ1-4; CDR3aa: CASMDRDGRLGEKLFF
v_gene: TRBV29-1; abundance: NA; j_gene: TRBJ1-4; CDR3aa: CSVGQGNNEKLFF
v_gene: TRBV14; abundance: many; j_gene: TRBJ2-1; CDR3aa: CASSQGRGPSYNEQFF
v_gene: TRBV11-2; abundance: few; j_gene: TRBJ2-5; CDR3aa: CASSLAEGTVQETQYF
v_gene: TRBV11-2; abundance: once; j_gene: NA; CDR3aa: CASSLTGGHQETQFF
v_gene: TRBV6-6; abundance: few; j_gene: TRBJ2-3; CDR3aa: CATTDAGDTQYF
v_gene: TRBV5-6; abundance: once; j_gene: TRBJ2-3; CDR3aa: CASSPNRFLVLYF
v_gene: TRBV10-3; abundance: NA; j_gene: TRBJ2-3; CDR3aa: CAVGGLADNTQYF
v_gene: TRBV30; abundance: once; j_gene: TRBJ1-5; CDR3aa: CAWSVLVNQPQHF
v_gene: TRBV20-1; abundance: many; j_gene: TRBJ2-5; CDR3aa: CSALPPSGTGVRETQYF
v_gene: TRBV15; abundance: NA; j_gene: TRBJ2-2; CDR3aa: CATSRSGPGELFF
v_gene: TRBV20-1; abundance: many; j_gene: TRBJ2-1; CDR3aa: CSARDHTSSYNEQFF
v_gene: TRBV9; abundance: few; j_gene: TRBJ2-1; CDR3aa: CASSSGPNVGEQFF